The rows below give T cell receptor beta chains drawn from one sample of a study of shared clonotypes between healthy human individuals. Measured with immunoSEQ multiplex PCR; TCRdb has only the in-frame clones, and not every one. The profile shows 1.5 million to 1.9 million clones, 95% to 99% of them singletons. Sequencing input: naive CD4+ T cells sorted from blood. The source of these receptors is a man younger than 40 in good health. Both conserved end residues are part of each CDR3. D genes are given only for firm matches. Some rows have no size entry. The others give once, few or many, or a class for an expanded clone.

abundance,v_gene,j_gene,d_gene,CDR3nt,CDR3aa
.,TRBV18,TRBJ2-1,.,TGTGCCAGCTCACCATTGCCACCGAGCTCCTACAATGAGCAGTTCTTC,CASSPLPPSSYNEQFF
.,TRBV30,TRBJ1-5,.,TGTGCCTGGAGTTTTAATACCAATCAGCCCCAGCATTTT,CAWSFNTNQPQHF
.,TRBV5-5,TRBJ2-7,TRBD1,TGTGCCAGCAGCCCGTCGACAGGGGAAGTCTGGGAGCAGTACTTC,CASSPSTGEVWEQYF
.,TRBV7-2,TRBJ2-1,.,TGTGCCAGCAGCTTAGTCCACGGGACCAATGAGCAGTTCTTC,CASSLVHGTNEQFF
.,TRBV30,TRBJ2-6,.,TGTGTCTGGAGCCGGGCCTGGTCTGGGGCCAACGTCCTGACTTTC,CVWSRAWSGANVLTF
.,TRBV19,TRBJ2-7,TRBD2,TGTGCCAGTAGGCCGGGACTAGCGGAGACCTACGAGCAGTACTTC,CASRPGLAETYEQYF
.,TRBV9,TRBJ2-7,TRBD1,TGTGCCAGCAGCGTAGCGGGGGGACAGGGCCGATCAAAAAGGTACGAGCAGTACTTC,CASSVAGGQGRSKRYEQYF
.,TRBV7-2,TRBJ2-7,.,TGTGCCAGCAGCATTACAGGAATCCACGAGCAGTACTTC,CASSITGIHEQYF
.,TRBV2,TRBJ2-7,.,TGTGCCAGCAGAGACGGGACGTACTCGACCTTAGCCTACGAGCAGTACTTC,CASRDGTYSTLAYEQYF
.,TRBV11-2,TRBJ2-3,TRBD1,TGTGCCAGCAGCTTCACCCTGGGTTCGGGACAGGGGGACGCAGATACGCAGTATTTT,CASSFTLGSGQGDADTQYF
.,TRBV2,TRBJ1-5,.,TGTGCCAGCAGCGAGGACAGCCGTAATCAGCCCCAGCATTTT,CASSEDSRNQPQHF
.,TRBV19,TRBJ2-7,.,TGTGCCAGTAGTTACTCCGGGCGCTACGAGCAGTACTTC,CASSYSGRYEQYF
.,TRBV5-4,TRBJ2-5,.,TGTGCCAGCAGCCAACAAGAGACCCAGTACTTC,CASSQQETQYF
once,TRBV25-1,TRBJ2-1,TRBD2,TGTGCCAGCAGTGAATCGGGGGGACCGGCATCCGGTGAGCAGTTCTTC,CASSESGGPASGEQFF
.,TRBV18,TRBJ2-7,.,TGTGCCAGCTCACCAAGGGAATCATACGAGCAGTACTTC,CASSPRESYEQYF
.,TRBV2,TRBJ1-5,TRBD1,TGTGCCAGCACCAACCTCGGGACAGGGTATGGTCAGCCCCAGCATTTT,CASTNLGTGYGQPQHF